A selection of T cell receptor beta chains follows, all from one sample in a study of T cell responses to AZD1222 COVID-19 vaccine. The table came from immunoSEQ multiplex PCR; TCRdb's copy has only in-frame clones and leaves some out. This table has 86,000 or so clones, roughly 86% appearing once. The starting material was peripheral blood, obtained 28 days after the second AZD1222 dose. These receptors all come from an adult who received the AZD1222 COVID-19 vaccine. Each CDR3 is given with its conserved first and last residue. A D gene is named only where the DNA matches it firmly. Not all rows give a size; the values are once, few, many and, for expanded clones, a class.

-	-	13	TRBV27	TRBJ1-2	TGTGCCAGCAGTTTGGGCTCTAACTATGGCTACACCTTC	CASSLGSNYGYTF
-	-	16	TRBV2	TRBJ1-2	TGTGCCAGCAGTGAAGCACCAAGGGGAGAAGGGAATGGCTACACCTTC	CASSEAPRGEGNGYTF
-	-	15	TRBV6-1	TRBJ1-2	TGTGCCAGCAGTGATCCCCGGGGGTTAATCCATGGCTACACCTTC	CASSDPRGLIHGYTF
-	-	14	TRBV6-1	TRBJ1-1	TGTGCCAGCAGTGAAGGAGGGTTAATCGCTGAAGCTTTCTTT	CASSEGGLIAEAFF
TRBD1	-	15	TRBV15	TRBJ2-1	TGTGCCACCAGGGGACAGGGGGCGCTTTCCCATGAGCAGTTCTTC	CATRGQGALSHEQFF
-	-	16	TRBV6-1	TRBJ1-5	TGTGCCAGCAGTGATACCTCACGCGCCAACAATCAGCCCCAGCATTTT	CASSDTSRANNQPQHF
TRBD1	-	13	TRBV28	TRBJ2-1	TGTGCCAGCAGTTTGGGGACAGAGAATGAGCAGTTCTTC	CASSLGTENEQFF
-	-	14	TRBV6-5	TRBJ2-1	TGTGCCAGCAGCACCGTACCAAGCCCTCATGAGCAGTTCTTC	CASSTVPSPHEQFF
TRBD2	-	16	TRBV5-1	TRBJ2-3	TGCGCCAGCAGCTCGGCGGGCGGGAGTGGGGCAGATACGCAGTATTTT	CASSSAGGSGADTQYF
-	-	14	TRBV15	TRBJ1-2	TGTGCCACCAGCAGAGATAAGACAGGCGGTGGCTACACCTTC	CATSRDKTGGGYTF
-	-	15	TRBV19	TRBJ1-5	TGTGCCAGTTGGTTTGGGCAGGGGCCCAATCAGCCCCAGCATTTT	CASWFGQGPNQPQHF
TRBD1	-	13	TRBV2	TRBJ2-2	TGTGCCACGCAGGGGGATTATACCGGGGAGCTGTTTTTT	CATQGDYTGELFF
TRBD1	-	15	TRBV6-5	TRBJ1-5	TGTGCCAGCAGGGGGGACAGGGTGGGCAATCAGCCCCAGCATTTT	CASRGDRVGNQPQHF
-	-	16	TRBV10-1	TRBJ2-2	TGCGCCAGCAGTGAGTCGAAGCAGGGATGGACCGGGGAGCTGTTTTTT	CASSESKQGWTGELFF
-	few	17	TRBV28	TRBJ2-7	TGTGCCAGCAGTTCCCCTTTAGGGGGGACCACGATCTACGAGCAGTACTTC	CASSSPLGGTTIYEQYF
TRBD2	-	14	TRBV19	TRBJ2-3	TGTGCCAGTATTAGCGGGAGGGCCACAGATACGCAGTATTTT	CASISGRATDTQYF
-	-	14	TRBV5-1	TRBJ2-5	TGCGCCAGCGGACTGGTCTTTGGCGGGGAGACCCAGTACTTC	CASGLVFGGETQYF
-	-	13	TRBV29-1	TRBJ1-3	TGCAGCGTCCGGGACACCTCTGGAAACACCATATATTTT	CSVRDTSGNTIYF
-	-	17	TRBV7-9	TRBJ2-7	TGTGCCAGCAGCGGTGTGGGAGGGAACAGGGGAGCTTACGAGCAGTACTTC	CASSGVGGNRGAYEQYF
-	-	17	TRBV5-1	TRBJ1-6	TGCGCCAGCAGCCCCTGGGCGGCGAGCTCCTATAATTCACCCCTCCACTTT	CASSPWAASSYNSPLHF